This T cell receptor (beta chain) was observed in a study of blood T cell repertoires in COVID-19. In germline, CDR1 is SGHAT, CDR2 FQNNGV. This CDR3 contains 15 residues. Between the trimmed V and J ends, which lost 0 bases and 6 bases, there was a span of 12 bases. Clones were read by immunoSEQ multiplex PCR, and TCRdb kept only the in-frame ones, dropping some. The sample shows over 140,000 clones, 76% of them seen only once. The J gene is TRBJ2-4, the V gene TRBV11-2; D is perhaps TRBD1 (6 bases). The receptor's source is a woman older than 75 with active or convalescent COVID-19. The sequencing sample was made of peripheral blood. For the CDR3, the DNA is TGTGCCAGCAGCTTAGACCGGTACAGGGCAAACATTCAGTACTTC. Protein product: CASSLDRYRANIQYF.